A selection of T cell receptor beta chains follows, all from one sample in a study of CD8 T cells in ankylosing spondylitis. In TCRdb, the 5' RACE reads were re-called with MiXCR into one record per CDR3 protein. The sample comprises some 840,000 distinct CDR3 sequences, 10% to 15% of which are singletons, and 0.45% to 0.6% rests with the top ten. Sequencing input: blood, either unsorted or a sorted T cell fraction (not recorded which). These receptors all stem from a male donor with ankylosing spondylitis. Both conserved end residues are part of each CDR3. The D gene is left open where the match is weak. The size entry is marked missing in some rows and otherwise reads once, few, many or a size class.

cdr3_nt,cdr3_aa,j_call,d_call,v_call,clone_size
TGTGCCACCAGCAGGGGAGGTGGGGATAGTGAGGAGACCCAGTACTTC,CATSRGGGDSEETQYF,TRBJ2-5,.,TRBV15,few
TGCAGCGCCCTTCGTAGCAATGAGCAGTTCTTC,CSALRSNEQFF,TRBJ2-1,.,TRBV29-1,many
TGCAGTGCTAAGAAGCCAGGGCAGGGCTACGAGCAGTACTTC,CSAKKPGQGYEQYF,TRBJ2-7,.,TRBV20-1,.
TGTGCCAGCAGGGGACGGTCCTACGAGCAGTACTTC,CASRGRSYEQYF,TRBJ2-7,.,TRBV6-5,.
TGCAGTGCTCAATCCCCAGCGGGAGTCACAGATACGCAGTATTTT,CSAQSPAGVTDTQYF,TRBJ2-3,TRBD2,TRBV20-1,medium-sized
TGTGCCAGCAGTGGACAGCCCAACTATGGCTACACCTTC,CASSGQPNYGYTF,TRBJ1-2,.,TRBV27,.
TGTGCCAGCAGCCCAGCCGCATATGAAGCTTTCTTT,CASSPAAYEAFF,TRBJ1-1,.,TRBV7-2,few
TGTGCCAGCAGAACCGCAAAACAGGGGATCGAAAACACCATATATTTT,CASRTAKQGIENTIYF,TRBJ1-3,TRBD1,TRBV3-1,few
TGTGCCAGCAGCTTAGAGGGAGGGAATGAGCAGTTCTTC,CASSLEGGNEQFF,TRBJ2-1,TRBD2,TRBV7-9,many
TGCAGTGCTAGAGTCTCACAGGGGGCTGGAGATACGCAGTATTTT,CSARVSQGAGDTQYF,TRBJ2-3,TRBD1,TRBV20-1,.
TGTGCCAGCAGTTACCTCCGGGACAGGGCTTACGAGCAGTACTTC,CASSYLRDRAYEQYF,TRBJ2-7,TRBD1,TRBV6-5,few
TGTGCCAGCGAAAGGGGAACCGGGTACGAGCAGTACTTC,CASERGTGYEQYF,TRBJ2-7,.,TRBV12-3/TRBV12-4,.
TGTGCCAGCAGCACACGGCAGGGACGCGGGGGCCAAGAGACCCAGTACTTC,CASSTRQGRGGQETQYF,TRBJ2-5,TRBD2,TRBV7-9,.
TGTGCCAGCAGCCGGGACAGGGATTCGGGAAACACCATATATTTT,CASSRDRDSGNTIYF,TRBJ1-3,TRBD1,TRBV4-2,many
TGCGCCAGCTCTAAGGGGCAGGGGCGGACCTACGAGCAGTACTTC,CASSKGQGRTYEQYF,TRBJ2-7,.,TRBV4-1,few
TGTGCCACAACGTCTTCCCGTGGGGCCAACGTCCTGACTTTC,CATTSSRGANVLTF,TRBJ2-6,.,TRBV6-1,few
TGTGCTAGCAGCTTAGTTATGGGTGAGGTTGAGCAGTTCTTC,CASSLVMGEVEQFF,TRBJ2-1,.,TRBV7-7,few
TGTGCCAGCAGTTATTGGGGGTGGTATGGCTACACCTTC,CASSYWGWYGYTF,TRBJ1-2,.,TRBV27,many
TGCAGTGCTTCGGCGGTTACGCGCACAGATACGCAGTATTTT,CSASAVTRTDTQYF,TRBJ2-3,.,TRBV20-1,few
TGTGCCAGCAGTTACGGTTCCGGGTACGACTACGAGCAGTACTTC,CASSYGSGYDYEQYF,TRBJ2-7,.,TRBV6-5,many
TGCAGCGTTCCCCGTCGACTAGCGGGAGGGCCGAACGGAGATACGCAGTATTTT,CSVPRRLAGGPNGDTQYF,TRBJ2-3,TRBD2,TRBV29-1,many
TGTGCCAGCAAGAAGGGGGCCACAGATACGCAGTATTTT,CASKKGATDTQYF,TRBJ2-3,TRBD1,TRBV12-3/TRBV12-4,.
TGCAGTGCTAGAGATCGACCCCGTAGCACAGATACGCAGTATTTT,CSARDRPRSTDTQYF,TRBJ2-3,.,TRBV20-1,few